This TCR beta chain is drawn from a study of vaccination and CD4 T cells after COVID-19 (dated 2022 in TCRdb). Some background on the complete study: SARS-CoV-2 positivity had been established in the convalescent patients by nasal swab PCR, and mild disease was recorded in under ten of these patients and severe disease in one. Six males and four females were included in the convalescent cohort, with two Hispanic individuals, seven Caucasians, two Asians and one multiracial person represented. Two doses of either the Pfizer-BioNTech BNT162b2 vaccine (n=8) or the Moderna mRNA-1273 vaccine (n=2) were administered to participants. Post-COVID blood samples were collected from convalescent patients a median of approximately 93 days after diagnosis, with a range of roughly 30 to 161 days. Post-vaccine blood samples were collected a median of 72 days after the second vaccine dose, ranging from roughly 13 to 241 days. Culture stimuli were overlapping spike peptide pools from SARS-CoV-2 and from the common cold coronaviruses HCoV-NL63, HCoV-OC43 and HCoV-229E. As controls, cultures received a CEFX viral epitope pool (the positive control), an HIV-1 Nef peptide pool (the negative control), or no peptide at all. In 10 COVID-19 convalescent patients and a few infection-naive healthy vaccine recipients, researchers compared the spike-specific CD4+ TCR repertoire from before mRNA vaccination with the repertoire from after.

Study-wide conclusions, independent of this receptor: In convalescent patients, a median roughly 85% of post-vaccine SARS-CoV-2-reactive clones were detected only after vaccination, suggesting vaccine-specific priming. An increase in the median number of SARS-CoV-2-reactive clonotypes from 21 after infection to 38 after vaccination was observed, but the change was not found to be significant. The number of convalescent patients in the study was relatively small, and the study did not examine early timepoints following natural infection. In convalescent patients, nearly all vaccine-specific clones (304 of 307) were found to be mono-reactive for SARS-CoV-2 spike rather than cross-reactive with common cold coronaviruses.

The library came from PCR. DNA from cultured CD4+ T cells was subjected to TCR sequencing with the Oncomine TCR Beta short-read assay at the Johns Hopkins FTIC core. The QIAamp micro DNA kit was used to extract genomic DNA from the cultured CD4+ T cells. Oncomine TCR Beta libraries from cultured CD4+ T cells were pooled using unique dual indexes and sequenced on an Illumina iSeq 100. For the original study's pipeline: Non-productive sequences were filtered out, and CDR3s that did not start with C, did not end with F or W, or were shorter than 7 amino acids were discarded. The MANAFEST web application was used to identify antigen-specific clonotypes by comparing peptide-stimulated wells against reference wells and other culture wells. For a clone to be called positive, the clone needed an FDR below 0.05, an odds ratio above 5, and a productive frequency above 0.1% in at least two of three replicate wells. A clonotype was classed as cross-reactive if the clonotype showed significant expansion both in SARS-CoV-2 spike wells and in at least one common cold coronavirus spike condition. Similarity between CDR3 sequences was evaluated in R version 3.6.1 using Levenshtein distances (stringdist) and unrooted phylogenetic trees (ape). TCRdb itself trimmed the public reads at Q25 with fastp, ran MiXCR and retained productive beta chains. Each record represents a unique CDR3 protein, reported with the most common genes and DNA among its rows. The V and J calls were not made by the authors but by TCRdb's processing. The sample table holds more than 9,500 distinct CDR3 sequences, of which over 70% were seen once. Of the sample, approximately 11% is held by the ten largest clones.

As a fraction of the sample, this clonotype is medium-sized (0.01 to 0.1%). Its antigen remains unidentified. No base quality values were provided; no much bigger clone lies one nucleotide off. The CDR3 runs 15 amino acids, cysteine and phenylalanine included. Only the CDR3 DNA is retained, 45 bases long and in frame from the first base. V sheds 7 bases and J sheds 4 bases, leaving 20 bases between their ends. CDR1 and CDR2 (MNHNS, SASEGT) derive from the germline V gene. Reading the label with the study, this specimen's treatment or condition is: roughly 11-day PBMC culture with coronavirus spike peptide pools or control peptides (ViraFEST assay). The ViraFEST assay, used in the study, expanded antigen-specific T cells with peptide pools and then identified the expanded clonotypes through TCR sequencing. The convalescent patients' positive SARS-CoV-2 PCR tests fell between March and December 2020, which was before the Alpha, Beta and Delta variants emerged in the United States. Under 2.5 million PBMCs per well were cultured in IMDM with roughly 5% human AB serum and 8.5 to 10 IU/ml IL-2, plus 10 ug/ml peptide pools. On days 3 and 7, half of the culture medium was replaced with fresh IL-2-containing medium. CD4+ T cells were isolated after about nine days of culture through negative selection using the EasySep CD4+ T cell isolation kit. PBMCs were separated from whole blood using Ficoll-Paque Plus gradient centrifugation and then either used fresh or cryopreserved at -140C. Culture conditions were generally each tested in triplicate wells.

The rearranged segments are TRBV6-1 and TRBJ2-7, with no reliable assignment of the D segment. The source material was CD4+ T cells from blood, cultured in vitro. This clonotype was sampled from a human donor who had recovered from COVID-19. The CDR3 in this case is CASTKPRGLSYEQYF. The DNA reads as follows: TGTGCCAGCACCAAACCCAGAGGTCTAAGTTACGAGCAGTACTTC.